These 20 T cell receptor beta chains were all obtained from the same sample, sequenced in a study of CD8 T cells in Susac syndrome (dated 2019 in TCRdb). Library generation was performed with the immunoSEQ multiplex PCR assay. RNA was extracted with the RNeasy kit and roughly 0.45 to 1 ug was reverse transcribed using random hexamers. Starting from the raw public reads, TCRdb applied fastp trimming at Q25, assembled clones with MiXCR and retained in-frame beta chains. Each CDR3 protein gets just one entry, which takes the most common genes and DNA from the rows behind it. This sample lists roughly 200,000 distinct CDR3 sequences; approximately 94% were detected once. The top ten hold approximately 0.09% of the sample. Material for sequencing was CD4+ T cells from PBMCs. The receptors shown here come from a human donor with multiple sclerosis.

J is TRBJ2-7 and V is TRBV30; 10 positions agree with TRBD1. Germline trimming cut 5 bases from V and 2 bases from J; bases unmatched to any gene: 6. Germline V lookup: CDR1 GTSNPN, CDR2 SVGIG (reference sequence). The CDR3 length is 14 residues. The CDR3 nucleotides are TGTGCCTGGGGCCGGGACAGGGGTACCTACGAGCAGTACTTC. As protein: CAWGRDRGTYEQYF.

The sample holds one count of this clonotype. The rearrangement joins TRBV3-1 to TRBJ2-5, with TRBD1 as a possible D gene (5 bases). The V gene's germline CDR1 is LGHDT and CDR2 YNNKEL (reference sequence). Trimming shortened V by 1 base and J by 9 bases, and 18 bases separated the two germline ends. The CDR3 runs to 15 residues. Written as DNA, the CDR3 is TGTGCCAGCAGCCAAGGGGTTTCAGGGTCGTTGGCCCAGTACTTC. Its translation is CASSQGVSGSLAQYF.

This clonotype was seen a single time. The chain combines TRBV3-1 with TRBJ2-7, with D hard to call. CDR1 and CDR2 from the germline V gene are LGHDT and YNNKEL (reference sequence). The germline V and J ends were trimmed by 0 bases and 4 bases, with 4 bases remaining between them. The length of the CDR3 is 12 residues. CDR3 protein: CASSQEKYEQYF. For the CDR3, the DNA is TGTGCCAGCAGCCAAGAAAAATACGAGCAGTACTTC.

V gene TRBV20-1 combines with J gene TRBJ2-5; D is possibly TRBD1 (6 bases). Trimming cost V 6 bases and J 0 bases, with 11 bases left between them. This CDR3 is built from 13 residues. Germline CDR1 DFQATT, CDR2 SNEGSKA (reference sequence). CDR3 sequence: CSAAGTYQETQYF. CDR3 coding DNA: TGCAGTGCGGCCGGGACATACCAAGAGACCCAGTACTTC.

This chain's CDR3 is CSVRWGDNEQFF. In DNA form, the CDR3 reads TGCAGCGTCCGGTGGGGTGACAATGAGCAGTTCTTC. The V call is TRBV29-1, the J call TRBJ2-1; no clear D gene. The CDR3 is made up of 12 amino acids. Per germline, CDR1 SQVTM and CDR2 ANQGSEA. V lost 6 bases, J lost 5 bases, and 11 bases lay in between.

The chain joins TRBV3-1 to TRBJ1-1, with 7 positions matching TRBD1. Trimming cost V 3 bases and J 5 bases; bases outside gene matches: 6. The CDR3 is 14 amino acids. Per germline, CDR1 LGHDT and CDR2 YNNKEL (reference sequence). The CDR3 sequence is CASSHSDRSTEAFF. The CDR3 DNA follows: TGTGCCAGCAGCCACTCGGACAGGTCAACTGAAGCTTTCTTT.

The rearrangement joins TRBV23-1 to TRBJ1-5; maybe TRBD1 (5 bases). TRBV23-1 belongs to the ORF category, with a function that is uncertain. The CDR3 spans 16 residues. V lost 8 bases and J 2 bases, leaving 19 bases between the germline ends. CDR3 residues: CASPPVGRGGNQPQHF. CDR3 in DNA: TGCGCCAGCCCCCCCGTGGGGCGAGGGGGCAATCAGCCCCAGCATTTT.

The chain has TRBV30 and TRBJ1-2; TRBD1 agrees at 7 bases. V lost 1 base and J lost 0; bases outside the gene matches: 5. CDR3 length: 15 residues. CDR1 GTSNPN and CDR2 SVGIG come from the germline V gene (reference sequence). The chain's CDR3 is CAWSGQGTANYGYTF. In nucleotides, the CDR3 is TGTGCCTGGAGTGGACAGGGTACAGCTAACTATGGCTACACCTTC.

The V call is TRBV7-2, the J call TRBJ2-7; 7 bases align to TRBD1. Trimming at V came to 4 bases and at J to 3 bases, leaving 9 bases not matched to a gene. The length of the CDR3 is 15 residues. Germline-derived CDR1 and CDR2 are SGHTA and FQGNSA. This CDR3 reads CASSSRQGTVYEQYF. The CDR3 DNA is TGTGCCAGCAGCTCCCGACAGGGAACGGTCTACGAGCAGTACTTC.

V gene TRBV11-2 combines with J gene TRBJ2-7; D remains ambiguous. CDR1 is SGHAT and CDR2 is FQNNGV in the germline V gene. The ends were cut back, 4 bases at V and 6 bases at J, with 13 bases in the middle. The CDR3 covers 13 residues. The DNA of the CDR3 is TGTGCCAGCAGCTCCTCCTATCCCACCGAGCAGTACTTC. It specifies CASSSSYPTEQYF.

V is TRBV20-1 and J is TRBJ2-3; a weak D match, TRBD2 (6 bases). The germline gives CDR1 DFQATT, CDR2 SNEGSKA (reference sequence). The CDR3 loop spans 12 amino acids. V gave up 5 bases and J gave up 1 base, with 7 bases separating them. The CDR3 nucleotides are TGCAGTGCTGAGCGGGGCACAGATACGCAGTATTTT. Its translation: CSAERGTDTQYF.

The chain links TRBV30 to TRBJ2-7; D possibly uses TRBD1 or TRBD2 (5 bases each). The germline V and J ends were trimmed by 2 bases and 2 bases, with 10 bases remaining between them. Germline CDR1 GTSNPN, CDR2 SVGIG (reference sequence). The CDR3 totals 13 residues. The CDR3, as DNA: TGTGCCTGGAGTCCGGGACGGACCTACGAGCAGTACTTC. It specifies CAWSPGRTYEQYF.

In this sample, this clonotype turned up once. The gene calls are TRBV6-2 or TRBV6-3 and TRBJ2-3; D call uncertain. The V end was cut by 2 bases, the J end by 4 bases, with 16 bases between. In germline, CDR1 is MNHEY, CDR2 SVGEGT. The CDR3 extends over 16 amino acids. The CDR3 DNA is TGTGCCAGCAGTTACACGAGACGGAAGCTGGCAGATACGCAGTATTTT. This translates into CASSYTRRKLADTQYF.

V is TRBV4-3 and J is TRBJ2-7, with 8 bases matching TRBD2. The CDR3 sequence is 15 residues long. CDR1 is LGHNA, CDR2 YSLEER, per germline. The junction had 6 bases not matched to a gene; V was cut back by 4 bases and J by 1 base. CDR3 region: CASSPNPGGSYEQYF. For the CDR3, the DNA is TGCGCCAGCAGCCCCAACCCGGGGGGGTCCTACGAGCAGTACTTC.

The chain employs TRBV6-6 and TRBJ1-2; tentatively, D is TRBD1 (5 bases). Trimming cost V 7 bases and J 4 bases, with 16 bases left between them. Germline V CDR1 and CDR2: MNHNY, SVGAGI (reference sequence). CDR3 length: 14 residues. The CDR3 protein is CASTAWGGSYGYTF. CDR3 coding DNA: TGTGCCAGCACTGCTTGGGGGGGGTCCTATGGCTACACCTTC.

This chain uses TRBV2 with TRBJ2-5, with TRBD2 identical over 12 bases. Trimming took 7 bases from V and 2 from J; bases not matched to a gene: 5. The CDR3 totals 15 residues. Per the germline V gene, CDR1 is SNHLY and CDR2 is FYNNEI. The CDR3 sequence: CASTRLAGEQETQYF. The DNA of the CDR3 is TGTGCCAGCACACGACTAGCGGGGGAGCAAGAGACCCAGTACTTC.

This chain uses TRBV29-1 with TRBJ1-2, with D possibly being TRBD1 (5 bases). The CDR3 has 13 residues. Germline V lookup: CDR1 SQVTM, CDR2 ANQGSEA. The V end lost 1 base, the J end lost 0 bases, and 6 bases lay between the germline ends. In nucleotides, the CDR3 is TGCAGCGTTGAAGGGGGCCCTAACTATGGCTACACCTTC. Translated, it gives CSVEGGPNYGYTF.

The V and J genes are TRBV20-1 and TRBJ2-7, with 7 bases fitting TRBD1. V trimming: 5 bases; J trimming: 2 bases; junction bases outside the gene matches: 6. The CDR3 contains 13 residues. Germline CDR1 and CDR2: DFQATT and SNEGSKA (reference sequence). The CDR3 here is CSAWTGITYEQYF. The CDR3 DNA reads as TGCAGTGCTTGGACAGGCATCACCTACGAGCAGTACTTC.

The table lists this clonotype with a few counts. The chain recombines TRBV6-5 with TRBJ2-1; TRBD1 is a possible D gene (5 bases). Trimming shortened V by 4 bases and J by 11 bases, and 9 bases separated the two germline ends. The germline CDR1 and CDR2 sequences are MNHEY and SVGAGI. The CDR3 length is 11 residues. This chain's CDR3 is CASSSTGQQFF. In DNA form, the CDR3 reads TGTGCCAGCAGTTCCACAGGACAGCAGTTCTTC.

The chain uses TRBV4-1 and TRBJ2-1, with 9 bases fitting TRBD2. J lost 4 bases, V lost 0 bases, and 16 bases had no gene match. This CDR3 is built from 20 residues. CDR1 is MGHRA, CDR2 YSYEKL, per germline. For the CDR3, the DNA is TGCGCCAGCAGCCAAGATCTCTCAGCGGGGGGCCTTTTCTTATACAATGAGCAGTTCTTC. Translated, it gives CASSQDLSAGGLFLYNEQFF.